The clone carrying this TCR beta chain appeared many times. Its cognate antigen is unknown. TCRdb redid the calling of the RT-PCR reads with MiXCR, one entry per CDR3 protein. The sample shows around 530,000 distinct CDR3 sequences, roughly 12% of them seen only once. The CDR3 loop spans 14 amino acids. Germline CDR1 and CDR2: SNHLY and FYNNEI. The germline V and J ends were trimmed by 7 bases and 7 bases, with 17 bases remaining between them. This sample was taken from a study of response to subunit inactivated influenza vaccine. Study-wide points: Each seasonal influenza vaccination recruits few new T cells, the authors suggested.

The V gene is TRBV2, the J gene TRBJ2-1; the D gene is possibly TRBD1 (6 bases). The receptor was isolated from a man in his fifties who received an inactivated influenza vaccine. This material consisted of PBMCs from blood, taken on the day of vaccination. This CDR3 is CASTRPGTINEQFF. DNA of the CDR3: TGTGCCAGCACTAGGCCCGGGACAATAAATGAGCAGTTCTTC.